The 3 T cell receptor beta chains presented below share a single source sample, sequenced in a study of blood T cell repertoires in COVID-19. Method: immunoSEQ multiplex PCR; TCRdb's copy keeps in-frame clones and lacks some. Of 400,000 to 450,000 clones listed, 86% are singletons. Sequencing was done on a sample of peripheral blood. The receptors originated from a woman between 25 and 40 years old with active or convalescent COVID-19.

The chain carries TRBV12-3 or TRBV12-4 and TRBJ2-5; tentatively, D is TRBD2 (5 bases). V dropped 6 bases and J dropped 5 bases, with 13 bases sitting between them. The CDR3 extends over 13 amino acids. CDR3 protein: CASSPRARETQYF. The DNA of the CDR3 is TGTGCCAGCAGCCCGAGGGCCCGGGAGACCCAGTACTTC.

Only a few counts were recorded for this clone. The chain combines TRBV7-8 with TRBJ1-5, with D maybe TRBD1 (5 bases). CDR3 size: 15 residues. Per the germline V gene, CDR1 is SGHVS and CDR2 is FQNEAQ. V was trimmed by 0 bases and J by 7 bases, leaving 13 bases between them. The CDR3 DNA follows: TGTGCCAGCAGCTTAGCGGGAGGGGAGAGACAGCCCCAGCATTTT. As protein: CASSLAGGERQPQHF. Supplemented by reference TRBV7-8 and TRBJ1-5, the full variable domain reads GAGVSQSPRYKVAKRGQDVALRCDPISGHVSLFWYQQALGQGPEFLTYFQNEAQLDKSGLPSDRFFAERPEGSVSTLKIQRTQQEDSAVYLCASSLAGGERQPQHFGDGTRLSIL.

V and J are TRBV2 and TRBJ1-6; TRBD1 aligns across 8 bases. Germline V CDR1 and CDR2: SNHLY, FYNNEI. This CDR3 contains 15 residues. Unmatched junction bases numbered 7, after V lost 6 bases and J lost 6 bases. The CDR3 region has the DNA TGTGCCAGCAGCGACAGGGGAGGGTTTAATTCACCCCTCCACTTT. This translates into CASSDRGGFNSPLHF.